The clone carrying this TCR beta chain was seen many times. The CDR3 is 14 amino acids. Germline-derived CDR1 and CDR2 are MNHNS and SASEGT. V was clipped by 6 bases and J by 2 bases, with 14 bases between them. Amplified regions were TCR beta CDR3 sequences from RNA transcripts. The primer set for the first-round RT-PCR of the TCR CDR3 was HTBI. TCRdb processed the multiplex PCR reads anew with MiXCR; each CDR3 protein has one entry. The sample gives 350,000 to 400,000 distinct CDR3 sequences, about 19% of which show up once; roughly 3.5% is in the top ten. The data are from a study of T cells in Graves' hyperthyroidism and ophthalmopathy. In patients aged 18 to 65, hyperthyroidism was newly diagnosed, with duration under 2 months.

The TCR originated in a young woman with Graves' hyperthyroidism. V gene TRBV6-1 combines with J gene TRBJ2-7; a weak D match, TRBD2 (5 bases). The sequenced sample was blood. In DNA, the CDR3 is TGTGCCAGCAGGCCCGGACTTGGAACCTACGAGCAGTACTTC. Protein product: CASRPGLGTYEQYF.